This paragraph reports one T cell receptor (beta chain). Its antigen is not identified. This sample stems from a study of PD-1 blockade in classical Hodgkin lymphoma. Study-level findings and limits: The CD4+ diversity rise by C4D1 was clearest in complete responders. Complete responders' diversity at baseline resembled that of newly diagnosed patients. In newly diagnosed patients, baseline TCR diversity was reportedly below that of healthy donors.

Each patient's relapse followed autologous stem cell transplantation, and brentuximab vedotin exposure varied. This table comes from immunoSEQ multiplex PCR, and its TCRdb copy is limited to in-frame clones, with some not included. This sample carries about 50,000 clones, 88% of them seen once, and the ten largest clones take around 5.4%. Germline CDR1 is SGHRS and CDR2 is YFSETQ. V was pared by 5 bases and J by 1 base, with 4 bases of the junction left unmatched. The CDR3 is 14 amino acids. The clonotype comes from a human donor with classical Hodgkin lymphoma. The J gene is TRBJ2-3, the V gene TRBV5-1; 7 bases agree with TRBD2. The sequencing here drew on peripheral blood mononuclear cells (PBMCs), taken before the second cycle of nivolumab. The CDR3 protein is CASRRTSGTDTQYF. The DNA for the CDR3 is TGCGCCAGCAGACGGACTAGTGGCACAGATACGCAGTATTTT.